The table lists the clone carrying this TCR beta chain with a count of one. This sample stems from a study of control samples from healthy donors and cancer patients. Germline CDR1 LNHDA, CDR2 SQIVND (reference sequence). The CDR3 sequence is 13 residues long. Trimming pared 3 bases from V and 5 bases from J, leaving 8 bases between. The assay was immunoSEQ multiplex PCR, and TCRdb's table has in-frame clones only and misses some. This table holds about 160,000 clones, roughly 94% found once. This sequence was found in a man between 60 and 70 years old with colorectal cancer. Input material: PBMCs. The chain couples TRBV19 to TRBJ1-3; D is unclear. CDR3 protein: CASSMGRRNTIYF. The CDR3 DNA reads as TGTGCCAGTAGTATGGGCAGGAGAAACACCATATATTTT.